This T cell receptor (beta chain) emerged from a study of cytomegalovirus exposure and HLA in healthy donors. Trimming removed 0 bases at V and 2 bases at J, with 10 bases between. The CDR3 loop spans 15 amino acids. The germline gives CDR1 MGHRA, CDR2 YSYEKL. PCR amplification relied on 60 Vbeta primers (plus 13 Jbeta primers). Assay used: immunoSEQ multiplex PCR; TCRdb lists only in-frame clones, some missing. The sample includes approximately 140,000 clones, around 72% of them seen just once. The chain carries TRBV4-1 and TRBJ2-5; D uncertain. The origin of this receptor is a woman aged 18-30 years in good health and CMV-seronegative. The source material was PBMCs. CDR3 loop: CASSQEERRQETQYF. The CDR3 DNA is TGCGCCAGCAGCCAAGAAGAACGGCGGCAAGAGACCCAGTACTTC.